The 30 T cell receptor beta chains listed next were all sequenced from one sample in a study of glioma-infiltrating T cells. Using RNA template, CDR3s of TCR alpha and beta were amplified with iRepertoire arm-PCR. A single record per CDR3 protein comes from TCRdb applying MiXCR to the multiplex PCR reads. The table includes about 210,000 distinct CDR3 sequences, over 30% detected once. Sample: glioma tissue, nonneoplastic brain tissue, or PBMCs (not recorded which). The receptors stem from a human donor with low-grade glioma or glioblastoma, undergoing nonglioma brain surgery, or in good health (not recorded which).

The count of this clonotype is one. The V gene is TRBV6-1, the J gene TRBJ2-1; TRBD2 agrees at 11 bases. J gave up 9 bases and V 10 bases, and 5 bases lay outside the gene matches. CDR1 is MNHNS and CDR2 is SASEGT in the germline V gene. This CDR3 region has 12 residues. The CDR3 is CATIAGGGEQFF. CDR3 DNA: TGTGCCACCATAGCGGGAGGGGGTGAGCAGTTCTTC.

As to this clonotype: A much larger clone lies a single base off, so this may be a read error. The genes are TRBV7-6 and TRBJ2-1; 7 bases align to TRBD2. Germline V gives CDR1 SGHVS, CDR2 FNYEAQ. Losses at the gene ends were 1 base for V and 9 bases for J; bases not matched to a gene: 6. This CDR3 has 14 amino acids. The CDR3 protein is CASSLGGGSGEQFF. CDR3 nucleotides: TGTGCCAGCAGCTTAGGCGGGGGTAGCGGTGAGCAGTTCTTC.

The chain carries TRBV5-4 and TRBJ2-7, with 9 nucleotides matching TRBD1. This CDR3 comprises 15 residues. Germline CDR1 is SGHNT and CDR2 is YYREEE (reference sequence). Trimming removed 2 bases from V and 3 bases from J; junction bases left unmatched: 6. The DNA of the CDR3 is TGTGCCAGCAGCTTTAAAAGGGACAGGGTCTACGAGCAGTACTTC. Protein product: CASSFKRDRVYEQYF.

The chain is built from TRBV4-3 and TRBJ2-1; a possible D gene is TRBD2 (6 bases). V lost 2 bases and J 4 bases, leaving 9 bases between the germline ends. This CDR3 comprises 14 residues. Germline values: CDR1 LGHNA, CDR2 YSLEER. The CDR3 is CASSQSRGYNEQFF. The CDR3 DNA follows: TGCGCCAGCAGCCAATCGCGGGGATACAATGAGCAGTTCTTC.

This clonotype was counted at least ten times. This chain uses TRBV7-9 with TRBJ2-5; 7 nucleotides match TRBD1. Germline V lookup: CDR1 SEHNR, CDR2 FQNEAQ (reference sequence). The CDR3 contains 14 residues. Trimming at V came to 6 bases and at J to 2 bases, leaving 6 bases not matched to a gene. DNA of the CDR3: TGTGCCAGCAGTTTCGGGACAGCGCAAGAGACCCAGTACTTC. Translation: CASSFGTAQETQYF.

This clonotype appeared many times. The genes are TRBV7-9 and TRBJ2-2; a weak D match, TRBD1 (6 bases). Germline lookup yields CDR1 SEHNR and CDR2 FQNEAQ (reference sequence). CDR3 length equals 13 residues. V was clipped by 5 bases and J by 6 bases, with 10 bases between them. The CDR3 reads CASSATGPGELFF. The CDR3 DNA sequence: TGTGCCAGCAGCGCCACAGGGCCCGGGGAGCTGTTTTTT.

With regard to this clonotype: A much larger clone differs from this one at a single base, so this may be a read error. This chain links TRBV7-6 with TRBJ2-5; 7 bases match TRBD1. Germline CDR1 and CDR2: SGHVS and FNYEAQ. The CDR3 sequence is 13 residues long. The CDR3 sequence is CASSSTGAETHYF. The CDR3 nucleotides read TGTGCCAGCAGCTCTACAGGGGCGGAGACCCACTACTTC.

The rearrangement links TRBV15 to TRBJ2-1; D remains ambiguous. The CDR3 is 13 amino acids. Trimming left V 0 bases short and J 14 bases short, with 14 bases between. CDR1 is LNHNV and CDR2 is YYDKDF in the germline V gene (reference sequence). The CDR3 nucleotides read TGTGCCACCAGCAGAGATTTGGGCGGTGGGAAGTTCTTC. Translating gives CATSRDLGGGKFF.

Remarks on this clonotype: A junction boundary mismatches the germline segment, possibly from a read error. This rearrangement joins TRBV18 to TRBJ2-1; TRBD2 matches at 10 bases. Germline V lookup: CDR1 KGHSH, CDR2 LQKENI. This CDR3 is 19 amino acids long. CDR3 in amino acids: CASSPPEREGHFGYNGQFF. CDR3 sequence (DNA): TGTGCCAGCTCACCACCTGAGCGGGAGGGACACTTTGGCTACAATGGGCAGTTCTTC.

In its sample, this clonotype was seen many times. The rearrangement links TRBV4-3 to TRBJ1-6; no definite D call. The CDR3 is 15 residues long. Germline CDR1 and CDR2: LGHNA and YSLEER. V lost 0 bases and J 4 bases, leaving 7 bases between the germline ends. In DNA, the CDR3 is TGCGCCAGCAGCCAAGATCGGCAGTATAATTCACCCCTCCACTTT. Amino acids: CASSQDRQYNSPLHF.

This clonotype showed up many times. The chain links TRBV28 to TRBJ1-1; 7 bases align to TRBD1. V lost 3 bases to trimming and J lost 11 bases; unmatched junction nucleotides: 3. Germline V gene lookup returns CDR1 MDHEN and CDR2 SYDVKM. The CDR3 is 11 residues long. The CDR3 region is CASSFSGGAFF. The CDR3 DNA reads TGTGCCAGCAGTTTTTCAGGGGGGGCTTTCTTT.

The table lists this clonotype with many counts. CDR3 in DNA: TGTGCCAGCAGTGCTACACGGGTAGTCCACGAGCAGTACTTC. This gives the protein CASSATRVVHEQYF. The V call is TRBV6-1, the J call TRBJ2-7; D call uncertain. This CDR3 has 14 residues. CDR1 and CDR2 from the germline V gene are MNHNS and SASEGT. Trimming removed 4 bases at V and 5 bases at J, with 15 bases between.

Regarding this clonotype: Being one base from a much bigger clone, this may be a read error. The chain couples TRBV10-3 to TRBJ1-1, with no clear D. CDR1 is ENHRY, CDR2 SYGVKD, per germline. This CDR3 has 13 residues. The CDR3 reads CAIKRETNTEALF. The CDR3 DNA sequence: TGTGCCATCAAAAGGGAGACGAACACTGAAGCTCTCTTT.

The gene calls are TRBV5-4 and TRBJ1-1; D uncertain. CDR1 and CDR2 from the germline V gene are SGHNT and YYREEE (reference sequence). The CDR3 contains 15 residues. Trimming stripped 2 bases from V and 1 base from J, with 12 bases between. CDR3 nucleotide sequence: TGTGCCAGCAGCTTTCGGGCAGAAAAGAACACTGAAGCTTTCTTT. Residues: CASSFRAEKNTEAFF. The full variable domain, rest sourced from reference TRBV5-4 and TRBJ1-1, is ETGVTQSPTHLIKTRGQQVTLRCSSQSGHNTVSWYQQALGQGPQFIFQYYREEENGRGNFPPRFSGLQFPNYSSELNVNALELDDSALYLCASSFRAEKNTEAFFGQGTRLTVV.

The chain combines TRBV5-1 with TRBJ2-7; D is uncertain. The V and J ends lost 0 bases and 5 bases respectively, with 15 bases between them. The germline V gene has CDR1 SGHRS and CDR2 YFSETQ. CDR3 length: 15 residues. CDR3: CASSLAPMGPNEQYF. The CDR3 DNA follows: TGCGCCAGCAGCTTGGCACCAATGGGCCCAAACGAGCAGTACTTC.

As to this clonotype: This clone may be a read error of a much larger clone one base away. The chain employs TRBV18 and TRBJ1-5; no definite D call. CDR1 KGHSH and CDR2 LQKENI come from the germline V gene. Between the trimmed V and J ends, which lost 5 bases and 0 bases, there was a span of 14 bases. CDR3 length: 16 residues. The CDR3 region has the DNA TGTGCCAGCTCAGAAACCGTGGAATATAGCAATCAGCCCCAGCATTTT. This translates into CASSETVEYSNQPQHF. The entire variable domain, with the rest obtained from reference TRBV18 and TRBJ1-5, is as follows: NAGVMQNPRHLVRRRGQEARLRCSPMKGHSHVYWYRQLPEEGLKFMVYLQKENIIDESGMPKERFSAEFPKEGPSILRIQQVVRGDSAAYFCASSETVEYSNQPQHFGDGTRLSIL.

This clonotype was observed at least ten times. This chain links TRBV28 with TRBJ2-7, with 11 bases that match TRBD2. V dropped 5 bases and J dropped 3; count of bases not matched to a gene: 3. Germline assignment: CDR1 MDHEN and CDR2 SYDVKM. The length of the CDR3 is 14 residues. DNA for the CDR3: TGTGCCAGCAGTACTAGCGGGGGCTTCTACGAGCAGTACTTC. Translated, it gives CASSTSGGFYEQYF.

Concerning this clonotype: A much larger clone lies a single base off, so this may be a read error. In DNA, the CDR3 is TGCGCCAGCAGCACGACAGGGGGCGTATCTCCTGGCTACACCTTC. Translating gives CASSTTGGVSPGYTF. This chain joins TRBV5-1 and TRBJ1-2; 10 bases map to TRBD1. The germline CDR1 and CDR2 sequences are SGHRS and YFSETQ. This CDR3 contains 15 residues. V trimming: 4 bases; J trimming: 7 bases; junction bases outside the gene matches: 10.

The table lists this clonotype with many counts. The J gene is TRBJ1-3, the V gene TRBV12-3 or TRBV12-4; D is ambiguous. The ends were cut back, 6 bases at V and 7 bases at J, with 10 bases in the middle. CDR3 length equals 12 residues. CDR3 nucleotide sequence: TGTGCCAGCAGCCCCGACGGCAACACCATATATTTT. Translation: CASSPDGNTIYF.

This clonotype was observed many times. The chain has TRBV12-3 or TRBV12-4 and TRBJ2-7; the D gene is possibly TRBD1 (6 bases). CDR3 length: 13 residues. The V and J ends lost 4 bases and 6 bases respectively, with 13 bases between them. The CDR3 DNA reads as TGTGCCAGCAGTTCAAACAGGGAGACCGAGCAGTACTTC. It encodes CASSSNRETEQYF.

This clonotype came up a few times. CDR3 amino acids: CASSSKGSQGGRFGEKLFF. Written as DNA, the CDR3 is TGCGCCAGCAGCTCAAAAGGCAGTCAGGGGGGAAGGTTCGGCGAAAAACTGTTTTTT. The chain is built from TRBV4-1 and TRBJ1-4, with 7 positions matching TRBD1. V was clipped by 5 bases and J by 8 bases; unmatched bases: 23. The germline V gene encodes CDR1 MGHRA and CDR2 YSYEKL. The CDR3 consists of 19 residues.

This clonotype was observed at least ten times. V usage is TRBV28 and J usage is TRBJ2-1; D gene ambiguous. Per the germline V gene, CDR1 is MDHEN and CDR2 is SYDVKM. The V end lost 5 bases, the J end lost 6 bases, and 11 bases lay between the germline ends. The CDR3 runs 13 residues. CDR3 nucleotide sequence: TGTGCCAGCAGTAACCATCGGGTCAATGAGCAGTTCTTC. It encodes CASSNHRVNEQFF.

Many counts were recorded for this clonotype. The chain uses TRBV10-3 and TRBJ1-2, with 8 bases matching TRBD1. Trimming removed 0 bases from V and 4 bases from J; junction bases left unmatched: 7. Per the germline V gene, CDR1 is ENHRY and CDR2 is SYGVKD. This CDR3 is 16 amino acids long. The CDR3 DNA is TGTGCCATCAGTGAGTCGATTCGGACAGGGATCTATGGCTACACCTTC. Encoded protein: CAISESIRTGIYGYTF.

This clonotype was found once. A much more abundant neighbour one base away suggests this may be a read error. The rearrangement links TRBV12-3 or TRBV12-4 to TRBJ1-1; D is undetermined. The CDR3 runs 13 residues. Trimming shortened V by 3 bases and J by 4 bases, and 9 bases separated the two germline ends. This chain's CDR3 is CASSFRKFTEAFF. The CDR3 DNA follows: TGTGCCAGCAGTTTCCGAAAGTTCACTGAAGCTTTCTTT.

Worth noting for this clonotype: A much larger clone lies a single base off, so this may be a read error. This chain connects TRBV9 to TRBJ2-5; no firm D call. Germline CDR1 reads SGDLS; CDR2 reads YYNGEE. CDR3 length: 12 residues. CDR3 bases: TGTGCCAGCAGCACCCCAGAAGAGATCCAGTACTTC. Protein product: CASSTPEEIQYF. Variable domain in full (rest from reference TRBV9 and TRBJ2-5): DSGVTQTPKHLITATGQRVTLRCSPRSGDLSVYWYQQSLDQGLQFLIQYYNGEERAKGNILERFSAQQFPDLHSELNLSSLELGDSALYFCASSTPEEIQYFGPGTRLLVL.

This clonotype was recorded at least ten times. The chain combines TRBV4-2 with TRBJ1-1; D ambiguous. This CDR3 is 16 amino acids long. V lost 0 bases and J lost 8, with 19 bases in between. The germline CDR1 and CDR2 sequences are LGHNA and YNFKEQ. As DNA, the CDR3 is TGTGCCAGCAGCCAAGACCTTCAGATAGTAATGGGCGAAGCTTTCTTT. Translating gives CASSQDLQIVMGEAFF.

The chain joins TRBV3-1 to TRBJ2-2; tentative D call: TRBD2 (6 bases). The CDR3 has 15 amino acids. The V end lost 0 bases, the J end lost 6 bases, and 11 bases lay between the germline ends. Germline CDR1 LGHDT, CDR2 YNNKEL (reference sequence). As DNA, the CDR3 is TGTGCCAGCAGCCAAGATGGAGGGACGGCCGGGGAGCTGTTTTTT. It codes for CASSQDGGTAGELFF.

This clonotype was seen a handful of times. This chain joins TRBV11-2 and TRBJ2-3, with 8 bases aligning to TRBD2. The CDR3 is 19 amino acids. From germline, CDR1 is SGHAT and CDR2 FQNNGV. Trimming at V came to 0 bases and at J to 1 base, leaving 12 bases not matched to a gene. The CDR3 DNA follows: TGTGCCAGCAGCTTAGAGTATCGGGAGGGCCGGTTAGGCACAGATACGCAGTATTTT. It translates to CASSLEYREGRLGTDTQYF.

This clonotype was counted many times. The chain joins TRBV27 to TRBJ1-2; 7 positions match TRBD1. The germline V gene encodes CDR1 MNHEY and CDR2 SMNVEV (reference sequence). V lost 8 bases and J lost 0; bases outside the gene matches: 6. This CDR3 has 14 amino acids. CDR3 coding DNA: TGTGCCAGCCATCGACAGGGATCTAACTATGGCTACACCTTC. It encodes CASHRQGSNYGYTF.

This clonotype has a count of ten or more. The chain employs TRBV6-2 or TRBV6-3 and TRBJ1-5; D uncertain. CDR3 length: 13 residues. Germline V CDR1 and CDR2: MNHEY, SVGEGT. Trimming left V 0 bases short and J 8 bases short, with 8 bases between. The CDR3 DNA reads TGTGCCAGCAGTTACTCTTCGCGGGAGCCCCAGCATTTT. It specifies CASSYSSREPQHF.